Below are 24 T cell receptor beta chains sequenced from a single sample in a study of blood T cell repertoires in COVID-19. The method was immunoSEQ multiplex PCR; TCRdb's version includes in-frame clones alone and lacks a portion of them. The repertoire holds about 260,000 clones, less than 90% seen once, with under 2.5% in the top ten. The sample taken for sequencing was peripheral blood. All receptors derive from a man aged 25 to 45 with active or convalescent COVID-19.

This sequence joins TRBV7-7 and TRBJ1-6; 10 positions match TRBD1. CDR3 length equals 15 residues. Germline CDR1 SSHAT, CDR2 FNYEAQ (reference sequence). V shed 5 bases and J 7 bases; nucleotides not matched to a gene: 5. The chain's CDR3 is CASSLDRGPNSPLHF. The CDR3 region has the DNA TGTGCCAGCAGCCTAGACAGGGGGCCCAATTCACCCCTCCACTTT.

CDR3 nucleotides: TGTGCCAGCAGCTTCCCAGGGGACAACGAGCAGTACTTC. It codes for CASSFPGDNEQYF. The chain combines TRBV7-9 with TRBJ2-7; tentative D call: TRBD1 (6 bases). The germline V and J ends were trimmed by 3 bases and 5 bases, with 11 bases remaining between them. The germline CDR1 and CDR2 sequences are SEHNR and FQNEAQ (reference sequence). The CDR3 length is 13 residues.

The DNA for the CDR3 is TGTGCCAGCAGCCTTGGACAGGGGAACACTGAAGCTTTCTTT. It yields the protein CASSLGQGNTEAFF. The chain joins TRBV3-1 (or the pseudogene TRBV3-2) to TRBJ1-1; 8 nucleotides match TRBD1. V dropped 4 bases and J dropped 1; count of bases not matched to a gene: 2. Germline values: CDR1 LGHDT, CDR2 YNNKEL (reference sequence). The CDR3 is 14 residues long.

This clone was observed a handful of times. The chain couples TRBV19 to TRBJ2-3, with TRBD2 matching over 14 bases. The V and J ends lost 3 bases and 3 bases, in that order; junction bases with no gene match: 5. Germline CDR1 and CDR2: LNHDA and SQIVND (reference sequence). The CDR3 runs to 17 residues. The DNA for the CDR3 is TGTGCCAGTAGTATGACTAGCGGGGGGGCCAGTACAGATACGCAGTATTTT. It codes for CASSMTSGGASTDTQYF.

Only a few counts were recorded for this clone. This sequence joins TRBV27 and TRBJ2-2; D unclear. This CDR3 has 16 residues. Germline CDR1 reads MNHEY; CDR2 reads SMNVEV (reference sequence). Trimming left V 1 base short and J 4 bases short, with 13 bases between. In DNA form, the CDR3 reads TGTGCCAGCAGTTTATTACCCCTGGGCCCCACCGGGGAGCTGTTTTTT. Its protein product is CASSLLPLGPTGELFF.

V is TRBV5-8 and J is TRBJ1-3, with D possibly matching TRBD1 (5 bases). Trimming left V 0 bases short and J 8 bases short, with 15 bases between. CDR1 and CDR2 (germline): SGHTS, YDEGEE. The CDR3 runs to 15 residues. CDR3 sequence reads: CASSLGEGLRDTIYF. For the CDR3, the DNA is TGTGCCAGCAGCTTGGGTGAGGGACTGAGAGACACCATATATTTT.

The rearrangement links TRBV6-1 to TRBJ2-2; maybe TRBD1 (6 bases). V lost 0 bases and J lost 6, with 20 bases in between. Germline CDR1 and CDR2: MNHNS and SASEGT. The CDR3 totals 18 residues. The CDR3 DNA is TGTGCCAGCAGTGAAGCGCGCGCCAGGGGTTTTTATTCCGGGGAGCTGTTTTTT. It encodes CASSEARARGFYSGELFF.

The chain combines TRBV7-2 with TRBJ2-6, with 8 bases lining up with TRBD1. V lost 3 bases, J lost 11 bases, and 6 bases stayed unmatched. This CDR3 has 14 residues. Germline CDR1 SGHTA, CDR2 FQGNSA. The CDR3 DNA reads TGTGCCAGCAGCTTCATGGGACAGGATGACGTCCTGACTTTC. It specifies CASSFMGQDDVLTF.

The chain employs TRBV20-1 and TRBJ2-7; unclear D gene. The ends were cut back, 3 bases at V and 1 base at J, with 4 bases in the middle. The CDR3 has 11 residues. Germline loops: CDR1 DFQATT, CDR2 SNEGSKA (reference sequence). CDR3 sequence (DNA): TGCAGTGCTAGCGAGTCCTACGAGCAGTACTTC. Encoded protein: CSASESYEQYF.

The chain is built from TRBV11-2 and TRBJ1-6; TRBD1 matches 9 bases. V gave up 1 base and J gave up 8 bases; unmatched junction bases: 0. CDR3 length: 14 amino acids. Germline values: CDR1 SGHAT, CDR2 FQNNGV. CDR3 sequence reads: CASSLGQGDSPLHF. CDR3 bases: TGTGCCAGCAGCTTAGGACAGGGGGATTCACCCCTCCACTTT.

CDR3 sequence (DNA): TGTGCCAGCAGTTACTCTATAGGCCCCATGCGGGCTGCTTTCTTT. Residues: CASSYSIGPMRAAFF. V is TRBV6-5 and J is TRBJ1-1; D gene ambiguous. Trimming took off 0 bases at V and 11 bases at J, with 19 bases between the two ends. The CDR3 covers 15 residues. The germline V gene has CDR1 MNHEY and CDR2 SVGAGI.

This clone was recorded once. The chain has TRBV18 and TRBJ1-2; D is uncertain. V was shortened by 1 base and J by 5 bases, with 26 bases between the two germline ends. This CDR3 contains 19 residues. CDR1 is KGHSH and CDR2 is LQKENI in the germline V gene. CDR3 DNA sequence: TGTGCCAGCTCACCACGGTTTGGTAACAGATCCTTGCCCGGATATGGCTACACCTTC. Its translation is CASSPRFGNRSLPGYGYTF.

The rearrangement joins TRBV5-6 to TRBJ1-2; the match to TRBD1 covers 10 bases. In germline, CDR1 is SGHDT, CDR2 YYEEEE. CDR3 size: 14 residues. Losses at the gene ends were 4 bases for V and 8 bases for J; bases not matched to a gene: 8. CDR3 loop: CASSPGQGTSGYTF. Written as DNA, the CDR3 is TGTGCCAGCAGCCCGGGACAGGGGACGAGCGGCTACACCTTC. Looking up the rest from reference TRBV5-6 and TRBJ1-2 gives the full variable domain: DAGVTQSPTHLIKTRGQQVTLRCSPKSGHDTVSWYQQALGQGPQFIFQYYEEEERQRGNFPDRFSGHQFPNYSSELNVNALLLGDSALYLCASSPGQGTSGYTFGSGTRLTVV.

Here the CDR3 reads CATSAGTSGTGELFF. As DNA, the CDR3 is TGTGCCACCAGTGCCGGGACTTCGGGTACCGGGGAGCTGTTTTTT. V usage is TRBV24-1 and J usage is TRBJ2-2; a possible D gene is TRBD2 (6 bases). The germline gives CDR1 KGHDR, CDR2 SFDVKD. The CDR3 has 15 amino acids. Trimming took 5 bases from V and 5 from J, leaving 14 bases between them.

J is TRBJ2-1 and V is TRBV7-2; 7 nucleotides line up with TRBD2. Losses at the gene ends were 2 bases for V and 3 bases for J; bases not matched to a gene: 4. The CDR3 length is 15 residues. Germline V gene data show CDR1 as SGHTA and CDR2 as FQGNSA. The CDR3 loop is CASSLPGLSYNEQFF. DNA for the CDR3: TGTGCCAGCAGCTTACCGGGACTAAGCTACAATGAGCAGTTCTTC.

Remarks on this clone: At the DNA level, this CDR3 is encoded by other sequences in the same sample as well. The chain combines TRBV2 with TRBJ1-1, with 7 nucleotides matching TRBD1. Germline CDR1 reads SNHLY; CDR2 reads FYNNEI. The CDR3 extends over 14 amino acids. The V and J ends lost 5 bases and 1 base, in that order; junction bases with no gene match: 4. The CDR3 nucleotides are TGTGCCAGCAGTCGCCAGGGGGGGAACACTGAAGCTTTCTTT. Encoded protein: CASSRQGGNTEAFF.

The CDR3 nucleotides read TGTGCCAGCAGCCCCAGATACTATGGCTACACCTTC. Translation gives CASSPRYYGYTF. The chain uses TRBV12-3 or TRBV12-4 and TRBJ1-2, with no clear D. The CDR3 is 12 amino acids. V dropped 6 bases and J dropped 3 bases, with 8 bases sitting between them.

The CDR3 DNA follows: TGTGCCAGCAGCTCAACGACAGGGGCAGGAAACACCATATATTTT. As protein: CASSSTTGAGNTIYF. The genes are TRBV13 and TRBJ1-3; 8 bases agree with TRBD1. Germline values: CDR1 PRHDT, CDR2 FYEKMQ (reference sequence). V lost 4 bases, J lost 4 bases, and 6 bases stayed unmatched. The CDR3 has 15 residues.

The J gene is TRBJ2-2, the V gene TRBV4-3; 7 bases are shared with TRBD1. J was trimmed by 4 bases and V by 0 bases; bases with no gene match: 8. There are 17 residues in the CDR3. CDR1 is LGHNA, CDR2 YSLEER, per germline. The CDR3 DNA sequence: TGCGCCAGCAGCCAAGAGACCGGGACAGACATCACCGGGGAGCTGTTTTTT. This gives the protein CASSQETGTDITGELFF.

Only one count was recorded for this clone. J is TRBJ1-1 and V is TRBV30; D call uncertain. Germline V gene lookup returns CDR1 GTSNPN and CDR2 SVGIG (reference sequence). This CDR3 region has 14 residues. Trimming left V 3 bases short and J 6 bases short, with 17 bases between. The CDR3 is CAWSKGGRFAEAFF. The CDR3, as DNA: TGTGCCTGGAGCAAGGGAGGGAGGTTCGCTGAAGCTTTCTTT. Full variable domain (rest looked up from reference TRBV30 and TRBJ1-1): SQTIHQWPATLVQPVGSPLSLECTVEGTSNPNLYWYRQAAGRGLQLLFYSVGIGQISSEVPQNLSASRPQDRQFILSSKKLLLSDSGFYLCAWSKGGRFAEAFFGQGTRLTVV.

This chain uses TRBV7-9 with TRBJ2-6; TRBD2 agrees at 14 bases. With V trimmed by 5 bases and J by 2 bases, 2 bases remained unmatched. This CDR3 comprises 17 residues. Per germline, CDR1 SEHNR and CDR2 FQNEAQ (reference sequence). This chain's CDR3 is CASSRLAGGPGANVLTF. In DNA form, the CDR3 reads TGTGCCAGCAGCCGACTAGCGGGGGGGCCTGGGGCCAACGTCCTGACTTTC. Variable domain in full (rest from reference TRBV7-9 and TRBJ2-6): DTGVSQNPRHKITKRGQNVTFRCDPISEHNRLYWYRQTLGQGPEFLTYFQNEAQLEKSRLLSDRFSAERPKGSFSTLEIQRTEQGDSAMYLCASSRLAGGPGANVLTFGAGSRLTVL.

This clone was picked up a small number of times. This chain uses TRBV18 with TRBJ2-4, with D perhaps matching TRBD1 (5 bases). Per the germline V gene, CDR1 is KGHSH and CDR2 is LQKENI. This CDR3 has 17 amino acids. Trimming pared 4 bases from V and 0 bases from J, leaving 16 bases between. This chain's CDR3 is CASSQLSLGEAKNIQYF. CDR3 in DNA: TGTGCCAGCTCACAGTTATCGCTAGGGGAAGCCAAAAACATTCAGTACTTC.

The rearrangement uses TRBV2 and TRBJ2-5; perhaps TRBD2 as D (6 bases). V dropped 6 bases and J dropped 2 bases, with 10 bases sitting between them. The CDR3 runs to 13 residues. CDR1 and CDR2 (germline): SNHLY, FYNNEI. The CDR3 bases are TGTGCCAGCAGCAGACTAGAGCAAGAGACCCAGTACTTC. This gives the protein CASSRLEQETQYF.

The chain employs TRBV5-1 and TRBJ2-1; TRBD2 aligns across 14 bases. Trimming at V came to 6 bases and at J to 7 bases, leaving 6 bases not matched to a gene. From germline, CDR1 is SGHRS and CDR2 YFSETQ. CDR3 size: 15 residues. DNA of the CDR3: TGCGCCAGCACCCGCGGGACTAGCGGGGGTAATGAGCAGTTCTTC. Protein: CASTRGTSGGNEQFF.